This T cell receptor (beta chain) was sequenced during a study of identifying expanded T cells in peripheral blood. About this clone: What it binds is not known.

V lost 5 bases to trimming and J lost 4 bases, with 9 bases between them. The CDR3 is 13 amino acids. Germline lookup yields CDR1 MDHEN and CDR2 SYDVKM. Whole-study results and caveats: Clone count variance between roughly 2-week samples rose with total template count.

Here immunoSEQ multiplex PCR was the method, and the copy in TCRdb shows in-frame clones only, minus some. The sample has 100,000 to 150,000 clones; around 84% are singletons. Sequenced sample: blood. The TCR sequence derives from a person between 18 and 69 years old in good health. The chain combines TRBV28 with TRBJ1-5; D is unclear. In nucleotides, the CDR3 is TGTGCCAGCAGTGGCCCCCCTAATCAGCCCCAGCATTTT. It encodes CASSGPPNQPQHF.